These 22 T cell receptor beta chains share one sample of origin, sequenced in a study of blood T cell repertoires in COVID-19 (TCRdb year 2020). Preparation of the library involved the immunoSEQ multiplex PCR assay. Imported from immuneACCESS, the table was reduced by TCRdb to in-frame sequences with V and J called. These copies leave out some clones; in studies compared against another copy, an unresolved V gene accounts for under half, and the cause of the remainder is not known. The sample data list over 30,000 clones, and around 86% of these were observed just once. The ten largest make up over 9.5% of the sample. Material for sequencing was peripheral blood. These receptors all come from a man at least 80 years old with active COVID-19.

The chain uses TRBV19 and TRBJ1-3; D remains unclear. Trimming shortened V by 6 bases and J by 0 bases, and 21 bases separated the two germline ends. The V gene's germline CDR1 is LNHDA and CDR2 SQIVND (reference sequence). The CDR3 loop spans 18 amino acids. The CDR3 loop reads CASRGTGSRFFSGNTIYF. Here the CDR3 DNA reads TGTGCCAGTAGGGGAACGGGGTCTCGGTTTTTCTCTGGAAACACCATATATTTT.

The chain carries TRBV18 and TRBJ1-3; D is possibly TRBD1 (6 bases). The CDR3 spans 16 residues. Germline V gene sequence: CDR1 KGHSH, CDR2 LQKENI. V dropped 3 bases and J dropped 3 bases, with 15 bases sitting between them. The CDR3 reads CASSPRTTGYGNTIYF. The CDR3 DNA follows: TGTGCCAGCTCACCTAGGACCACAGGGTATGGAAACACCATATATTTT.

J is TRBJ2-1 and V is TRBV7-2; maybe TRBD2 (6 bases). Germline V gene data show CDR1 as SGHTA and CDR2 as FQGNSA. The V end was cut by 3 bases, the J end by 4 bases, with 13 bases between. The CDR3 consists of 15 residues. CDR3 coding DNA: TGTGCCAGCAGCTTCGATAGCGGCCCTTACAATGAGCAGTTCTTC. Translated, it gives CASSFDSGPYNEQFF.

The V gene is TRBV29-1, the J gene TRBJ2-5; 7 positions agree with TRBD2. V trimming: 3 bases; J trimming: 5 bases; junction bases outside the gene matches: 6. The CDR3 sequence is 13 residues long. Germline-derived CDR1 and CDR2 are SQVTM and ANQGSEA. CDR3 region: CSVEAGERETQYF. Here the CDR3 DNA reads TGCAGCGTTGAGGCGGGAGAGAGGGAGACCCAGTACTTC. Complete variable domain (other parts from reference TRBV29-1 and TRBJ2-5): SAVISQKPSRDICQRGTSLTIQCQVDSQVTMMFWYRQQPGQSLTLIATANQGSEATYESGFVIDKFPISRPNLTFSTLTVSNMSPEDSSIYLCSVEAGERETQYFGPGTRLLVL.

The CDR3 DNA is TGTGCCAGCAGCTTAGCGGGGCAGGCCATAGGCGAGCAGTACTTC. Its translation is CASSLAGQAIGEQYF. V and J are TRBV7-2 and TRBJ2-7; weak D call: TRBD1 (5 bases). The CDR3 spans 15 residues. The germline V gene has CDR1 SGHTA and CDR2 FQGNSA. The V end was cut by 0 bases, the J end by 6 bases, with 15 bases between.

In its sample, this clone is medium-sized. J is TRBJ2-7 and V is TRBV7-9; TRBD2 aligns across 10 bases. The V segment lost 0 bases and the J segment 4 bases; nucleotides outside the gene matches: 6. Germline-derived CDR1 and CDR2 are SEHNR and FQNEAQ (reference sequence). CDR3 length: 16 amino acids. DNA of the CDR3: TGTGCCAGCAGCTTAGCGGAGCGGGAGGGCCTTTACGAGCAGTACTTC. Amino acids: CASSLAEREGLYEQYF.

V is TRBV5-3 and J is TRBJ1-3; perhaps TRBD1 as D (6 bases). TRBV5-3 is designated an ORF whose function remains uncertain. Trimming took off 5 bases at V and 2 bases at J, with 17 bases between the two ends. The CDR3 extends over 16 amino acids. CDR3 region: CARRGSGVVAGNTIYF. The CDR3 region has the DNA TGTGCCAGAAGGGGATCAGGGGTGGTGGCTGGAAACACCATATATTTT.

The rearrangement joins TRBV28 to TRBJ2-4; TRBD1 agrees at 8 bases. The CDR3 is made up of 16 amino acids. V trimming: 6 bases; J trimming: 7 bases; junction bases outside the gene matches: 14. Germline lookup yields CDR1 MDHEN and CDR2 SYDVKM. In DNA form, the CDR3 reads TGTGCCAGCAGCCCCCGATCCCTGGGACAGGCGAACATTCAGTACTTC. Translation gives CASSPRSLGQANIQYF.

The CDR3 coding sequence is TGTGCCAGCAGTTTTACAGGTCCCTACGAGCAGTACTTC. Translation: CASSFTGPYEQYF. This chain joins TRBV27 and TRBJ2-7; TRBD1 might be the D (5 bases). CDR3 length equals 13 residues. Germline V gene data show CDR1 as MNHEY and CDR2 as SMNVEV (reference sequence). The germline V and J ends were trimmed by 3 bases and 2 bases, with 8 bases remaining between them.

The rearrangement uses TRBV3-1 (or the pseudogene TRBV3-2) and TRBJ2-6, with 10 bases aligning to TRBD1. The CDR3 extends over 21 amino acids. V lost 1 base and J lost 0; bases outside the gene matches: 12. Germline CDR1 and CDR2: LGHDT and YNNKEL (reference sequence). CDR3: CASSQASTGGVVGSGANVLTF. In DNA, the CDR3 is TGTGCCAGCAGCCAAGCGTCGACAGGGGGCGTCGTGGGCTCTGGGGCCAACGTCCTGACTTTC.

In DNA, the CDR3 is TGTGCCAGCAGTTCCGCACTAGCAAATTCGGGAGATACGCAGTATTTT. This encodes CASSSALANSGDTQYF. The rearrangement links TRBV28 to TRBJ2-3, with D perhaps matching TRBD2 (6 bases). The CDR3 consists of 16 residues. Germline assignment: CDR1 MDHEN and CDR2 SYDVKM. V was cut by 4 bases and J by 5 bases, with 19 bases left in between.

This clone was found once. This chain uses TRBV11-3 with TRBJ2-1; maybe TRBD1 (6 bases). V was clipped by 0 bases and J by 4 bases, with 10 bases between them. The length of the CDR3 is 15 residues. The germline V gene has CDR1 SGHNT and CDR2 YENEEA. The CDR3 protein is CASSLEGRGYNEQFF. Here the CDR3 DNA reads TGTGCCAGCAGCTTAGAGGGCAGGGGATACAATGAGCAGTTCTTC.

The CDR3 here is CASSLHLATGYEQYF. The CDR3 nucleotides are TGTGCCAGTAGCCTACATTTGGCGACAGGGTACGAGCAGTACTTC. This chain uses TRBV19 with TRBJ2-7; TRBD1 agrees at 7 bases. The CDR3 sequence is 15 residues long. The V gene's germline CDR1 is LNHDA and CDR2 SQIVND (reference sequence). The V gene end was trimmed by 6 bases and the J gene end by 4 bases; junction bases not matched to a gene: 12.

This clone showed up just a few times. This chain uses TRBV6-2 or TRBV6-3 with TRBJ2-5; tentatively, D is TRBD2 (7 bases). Per germline, CDR1 MNHEY and CDR2 SVGEGT. This CDR3 contains 16 residues. The germline V and J ends were trimmed by 5 bases and 4 bases, with 20 bases remaining between them. The CDR3 loop is CASSDGGSPQGETQYF. The CDR3 coding sequence is TGTGCCAGCAGTGACGGGGGGAGCCCACAGGGAGAGACCCAGTACTTC.

This rearrangement joins TRBV19 to TRBJ2-1, with 11 bases fitting TRBD2. V dropped 1 base and J dropped 12; count of bases not matched to a gene: 5. This CDR3 has 14 amino acids. Germline-derived CDR1 and CDR2 are LNHDA and SQIVND (reference sequence). As DNA, the CDR3 is TGTGCCAGTAGTATAGGATCAGGACTAGCGGGGCAGTTCTTC. It codes for CASSIGSGLAGQFF. The entire variable domain, with the rest obtained from reference TRBV19 and TRBJ2-1, is as follows: DGGITQSPKYLFRKEGQNVTLSCEQNLNHDAMYWYRQDPGQGLRLIYYSQIVNDFQKGDIAEGYSVSREKKESFPLTVTSAQKNPTAFYLCASSIGSGLAGQFFGPGTRLTVL.

This clone was seen once. The V and J genes are TRBV28 and TRBJ2-7, with TRBD2 identical over 7 bases. The germline V gene has CDR1 MDHEN and CDR2 SYDVKM. The CDR3 totals 14 residues. With 0 bases clipped from V and 3 bases from J, the junction kept 2 bases outside the gene matches. The CDR3 coding sequence is TGTGCCAGCAGTTTATGGCTAGCGGACTACGAGCAGTACTTC. It codes for CASSLWLADYEQYF.

The rearrangement uses TRBV4-2 and TRBJ1-3; D not resolved. This CDR3 is built from 17 residues. Germline assignment: CDR1 LGHNA and CDR2 YNFKEQ. Trimming pared 0 bases from V and 4 bases from J, leaving 16 bases between. The CDR3 region is CASSQDTTGLRGNTIYF. The CDR3 DNA follows: TGTGCCAGCAGCCAAGATACGACGGGGTTGAGAGGAAACACCATATATTTT.

This sequence joins TRBV27 and TRBJ1-5, with 7 bases matching TRBD1. Germline CDR1 and CDR2: MNHEY and SMNVEV (reference sequence). The CDR3 runs to 17 residues. V was pared by 2 bases and J by 0 bases, with 7 bases of the junction left unmatched. In DNA, the CDR3 is TGTGCCAGCAGTTTAACCTCCTACAGGGGTAGCAATCAGCCCCAGCATTTT. As protein: CASSLTSYRGSNQPQHF.

The gene calls are TRBV7-2 and TRBJ2-7; maybe TRBD2 (6 bases). CDR1 and CDR2 (germline): SGHTA, FQGNSA. The CDR3 is 14 residues long. V dropped 1 base and J dropped 6 bases, with 13 bases sitting between them. The CDR3 here is CASSLGAGPGEQYF. The CDR3 nucleotides read TGTGCCAGCAGCTTAGGGGCGGGACCCGGCGAGCAGTACTTC. The whole variable domain, remainder taken from reference TRBV7-2 and TRBJ2-7, is GAGVSQSPSNKVTEKGKDVELRCDPISGHTALYWYRQSLGQGLEFLIYFQGNSAPDKSGLPSDRFSAERTGGSVSTLTIQRTQQEDSAVYLCASSLGAGPGEQYFGPGTRLTVT.

J is TRBJ2-7 and V is TRBV5-6; the D is unclear. The CDR3 runs to 15 residues. V lost 3 bases and J 4 bases, leaving 17 bases between the germline ends. Germline V lookup: CDR1 SGHDT, CDR2 YYEEEE. The chain's CDR3 is CASSSAAVGYYEQYF. The CDR3 DNA is TGTGCCAGCAGCTCGGCGGCGGTGGGTTATTACGAGCAGTACTTC.

V usage is TRBV6-5 and J usage is TRBJ2-7; no definite D call. Trimming stripped 10 bases from V and 6 bases from J, with 22 bases between. The CDR3 consists of 14 residues. The germline CDR1 and CDR2 sequences are MNHEY and SVGAGI. As DNA, the CDR3 is TGTGCCATCCCCCTCCGGAGTCCCCCTCTCGAGCAGTACTTC. It is translated as CAIPLRSPPLEQYF.

V gene TRBV6-1 combines with J gene TRBJ2-1, with D tentatively TRBD1 (6 bases). The V gene's germline CDR1 is MNHNS and CDR2 SASEGT. Trimming shortened V by 8 bases and J by 4 bases, and 15 bases separated the two germline ends. This CDR3 is built from 14 residues. The CDR3, as DNA: TGTGCCAGCGGCAGGGACACCCCATACAATGAGCAGTTCTTC. Its translation is CASGRDTPYNEQFF.